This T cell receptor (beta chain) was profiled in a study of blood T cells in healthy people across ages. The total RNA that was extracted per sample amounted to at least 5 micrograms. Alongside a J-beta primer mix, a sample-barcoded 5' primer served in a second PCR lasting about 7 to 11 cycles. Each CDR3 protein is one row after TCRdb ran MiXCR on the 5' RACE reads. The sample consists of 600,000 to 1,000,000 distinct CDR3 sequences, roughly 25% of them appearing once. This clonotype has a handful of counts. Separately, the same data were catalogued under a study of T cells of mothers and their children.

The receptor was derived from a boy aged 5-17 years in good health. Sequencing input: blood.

In DNA form, the CDR3 reads TGTGCCACCTACTCAAGAGCTTATTCACCCCTCCACTTT. The encoded protein is CATYSRAYSPLHF. The V call is TRBV28, the J call TRBJ1-6; D gene ambiguous. The V gene's germline CDR1 is MDHEN and CDR2 SYDVKM. The CDR3 runs 13 residues. V was cut by 10 bases and J by 8 bases, with 15 bases left in between.